This T cell receptor beta chain was captured by sequencing in a study of T cell repertoires in cytomegalovirus infection. Study-wide context: The authors relied on CMV epitopes, both recently identified HLA-C-restricted and well-studied HLA-B-restricted. CMV infection and matching HLA type were both indicated by public TCR beta signatures.

Regarding the study as a whole: HLA-C-restricted TCR beta clonotypes specific for CMV led the ex vivo response. CMV carriers with the relevant HLA were identified by cumulative public TCR beta family frequency.

Each CDR3 protein gets one entry after TCRdb re-called the reads with MiXCR. The sample holds approximately 730,000 distinct CDR3 sequences, about 27% seen once. This clonotype was found a few times. What it binds is unknown. The V gene end was trimmed by 0 bases and the J gene end by 6 bases; junction bases not matched to a gene: 7. The CDR3 has 15 amino acids. Germline loops: CDR1 MGHRA, CDR2 YSYEKL. V is TRBV4-1 and J is TRBJ2-7, with 8 bases lining up with TRBD2. Sequences were derived from cultured CD8+ T cells from PBMCs, sampled from culture after CMV antigen stimulation. This clonotype originated in a human donor in good health (CMV status not recorded). Some clones in this sample may be carry-over from other donors' samples. Written as DNA, the CDR3 is TGCGCCAGCAGCCAAGAACCGGGGGGGCTCTGCGAGCAGTACTTC. The encoded protein is CASSQEPGGLCEQYF.